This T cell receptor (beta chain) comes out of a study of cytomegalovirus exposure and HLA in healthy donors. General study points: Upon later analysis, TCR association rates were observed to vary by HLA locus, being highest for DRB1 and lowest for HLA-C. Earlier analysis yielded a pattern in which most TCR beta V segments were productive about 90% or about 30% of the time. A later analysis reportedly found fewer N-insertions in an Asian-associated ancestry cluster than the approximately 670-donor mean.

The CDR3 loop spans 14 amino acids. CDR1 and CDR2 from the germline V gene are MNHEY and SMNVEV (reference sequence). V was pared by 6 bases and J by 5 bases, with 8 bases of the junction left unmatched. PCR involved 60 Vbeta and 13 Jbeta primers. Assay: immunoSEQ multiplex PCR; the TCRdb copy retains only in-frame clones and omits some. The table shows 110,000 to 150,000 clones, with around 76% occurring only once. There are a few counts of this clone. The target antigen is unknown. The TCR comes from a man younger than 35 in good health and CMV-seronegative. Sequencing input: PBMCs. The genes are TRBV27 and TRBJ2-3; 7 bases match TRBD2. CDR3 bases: TGTGCCAGCAGACGACCGGGACTACAAGATACGCAGTATTTT. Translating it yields CASRRPGLQDTQYF.